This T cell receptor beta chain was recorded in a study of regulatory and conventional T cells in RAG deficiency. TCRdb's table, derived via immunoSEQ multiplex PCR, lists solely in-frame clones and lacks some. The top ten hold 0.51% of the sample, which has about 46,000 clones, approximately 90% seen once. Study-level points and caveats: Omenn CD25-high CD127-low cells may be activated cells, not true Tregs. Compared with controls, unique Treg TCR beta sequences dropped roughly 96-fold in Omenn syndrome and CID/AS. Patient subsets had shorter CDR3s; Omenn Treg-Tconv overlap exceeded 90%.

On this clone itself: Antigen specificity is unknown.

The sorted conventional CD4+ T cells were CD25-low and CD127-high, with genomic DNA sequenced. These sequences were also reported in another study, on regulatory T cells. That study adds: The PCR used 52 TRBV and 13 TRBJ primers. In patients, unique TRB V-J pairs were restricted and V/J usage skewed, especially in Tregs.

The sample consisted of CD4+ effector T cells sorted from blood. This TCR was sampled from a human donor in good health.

The CDR3: CASSGTGVLAGGRGEQFF. The CDR3 DNA reads TGTGCCAGCAGCGGCACGGGAGTTCTAGCGGGGGGGCGAGGTGAGCAGTTCTTC. The chain employs TRBV5-6 and TRBJ2-1; 12 bases map to TRBD2. V shed 4 bases and J 9 bases; nucleotides not matched to a gene: 17. The CDR3 length is 18 residues. From germline, CDR1 is SGHDT and CDR2 YYEEEE.